This TCR beta chain stems from a study of shared clonotypes between healthy human individuals. On the study more broadly: A few men and two women, aged 18 to 49, were donors. The study, taken as a whole, reports: Larger estimated richness was generally recorded for naive subsets relative to memory subsets.

For this clone: Its antigen is as yet unknown.

Germline assignment: CDR1 PRHDT and CDR2 FYEKMQ (reference sequence). The CDR3 has 20 amino acids. V shed 8 bases, J shed 3 bases, and the junction held 23 bases outside the gene matches. Every donor, a Caucasian adult, lived in Nashville, Tennessee. Per the original methods: From ImmunoSEQ came sequences covering only the junction and carrying no quality scores, so filtering differed. The assay was immunoSEQ multiplex PCR, and TCRdb's table has in-frame clones only and misses some. V and J calls and clone size follow that table, whereas D and trimming were derived from the DNA. The table has 2,500,000 or so clones, 90% to 95% seen once; the top ten hold around 0.4%.

J is TRBJ2-4 and V is TRBV13; 9 nucleotides line up with TRBD1. The sample taken for sequencing was naive CD4+ T cells from PBMCs. Regarding subset: CD45RA+ positively selected. This receptor was obtained from a man between 18 and 35 years old in good health. Some clones in this sample may be carry-over from other donors' samples. The chain's CDR3 is CASASPRDRALSKVKNIQYF. The CDR3 DNA follows: TGTGCCAGCGCCTCACCCCGGGACAGGGCCCTCTCCAAAGTCAAAAACATTCAGTACTTC. Combining the CDR3 with reference TRBV13 and TRBJ2-4 gives the whole variable domain AAGVIQSPRHLIKEKRETATLKCYPIPRHDTVYWYQQGPGQDPQFLISFYEKMQSDKGSIPDRFSAQQFSDYHSELNMSSLELGDSALYFCASASPRDRALSKVKNIQYFGAGTRLSVL.